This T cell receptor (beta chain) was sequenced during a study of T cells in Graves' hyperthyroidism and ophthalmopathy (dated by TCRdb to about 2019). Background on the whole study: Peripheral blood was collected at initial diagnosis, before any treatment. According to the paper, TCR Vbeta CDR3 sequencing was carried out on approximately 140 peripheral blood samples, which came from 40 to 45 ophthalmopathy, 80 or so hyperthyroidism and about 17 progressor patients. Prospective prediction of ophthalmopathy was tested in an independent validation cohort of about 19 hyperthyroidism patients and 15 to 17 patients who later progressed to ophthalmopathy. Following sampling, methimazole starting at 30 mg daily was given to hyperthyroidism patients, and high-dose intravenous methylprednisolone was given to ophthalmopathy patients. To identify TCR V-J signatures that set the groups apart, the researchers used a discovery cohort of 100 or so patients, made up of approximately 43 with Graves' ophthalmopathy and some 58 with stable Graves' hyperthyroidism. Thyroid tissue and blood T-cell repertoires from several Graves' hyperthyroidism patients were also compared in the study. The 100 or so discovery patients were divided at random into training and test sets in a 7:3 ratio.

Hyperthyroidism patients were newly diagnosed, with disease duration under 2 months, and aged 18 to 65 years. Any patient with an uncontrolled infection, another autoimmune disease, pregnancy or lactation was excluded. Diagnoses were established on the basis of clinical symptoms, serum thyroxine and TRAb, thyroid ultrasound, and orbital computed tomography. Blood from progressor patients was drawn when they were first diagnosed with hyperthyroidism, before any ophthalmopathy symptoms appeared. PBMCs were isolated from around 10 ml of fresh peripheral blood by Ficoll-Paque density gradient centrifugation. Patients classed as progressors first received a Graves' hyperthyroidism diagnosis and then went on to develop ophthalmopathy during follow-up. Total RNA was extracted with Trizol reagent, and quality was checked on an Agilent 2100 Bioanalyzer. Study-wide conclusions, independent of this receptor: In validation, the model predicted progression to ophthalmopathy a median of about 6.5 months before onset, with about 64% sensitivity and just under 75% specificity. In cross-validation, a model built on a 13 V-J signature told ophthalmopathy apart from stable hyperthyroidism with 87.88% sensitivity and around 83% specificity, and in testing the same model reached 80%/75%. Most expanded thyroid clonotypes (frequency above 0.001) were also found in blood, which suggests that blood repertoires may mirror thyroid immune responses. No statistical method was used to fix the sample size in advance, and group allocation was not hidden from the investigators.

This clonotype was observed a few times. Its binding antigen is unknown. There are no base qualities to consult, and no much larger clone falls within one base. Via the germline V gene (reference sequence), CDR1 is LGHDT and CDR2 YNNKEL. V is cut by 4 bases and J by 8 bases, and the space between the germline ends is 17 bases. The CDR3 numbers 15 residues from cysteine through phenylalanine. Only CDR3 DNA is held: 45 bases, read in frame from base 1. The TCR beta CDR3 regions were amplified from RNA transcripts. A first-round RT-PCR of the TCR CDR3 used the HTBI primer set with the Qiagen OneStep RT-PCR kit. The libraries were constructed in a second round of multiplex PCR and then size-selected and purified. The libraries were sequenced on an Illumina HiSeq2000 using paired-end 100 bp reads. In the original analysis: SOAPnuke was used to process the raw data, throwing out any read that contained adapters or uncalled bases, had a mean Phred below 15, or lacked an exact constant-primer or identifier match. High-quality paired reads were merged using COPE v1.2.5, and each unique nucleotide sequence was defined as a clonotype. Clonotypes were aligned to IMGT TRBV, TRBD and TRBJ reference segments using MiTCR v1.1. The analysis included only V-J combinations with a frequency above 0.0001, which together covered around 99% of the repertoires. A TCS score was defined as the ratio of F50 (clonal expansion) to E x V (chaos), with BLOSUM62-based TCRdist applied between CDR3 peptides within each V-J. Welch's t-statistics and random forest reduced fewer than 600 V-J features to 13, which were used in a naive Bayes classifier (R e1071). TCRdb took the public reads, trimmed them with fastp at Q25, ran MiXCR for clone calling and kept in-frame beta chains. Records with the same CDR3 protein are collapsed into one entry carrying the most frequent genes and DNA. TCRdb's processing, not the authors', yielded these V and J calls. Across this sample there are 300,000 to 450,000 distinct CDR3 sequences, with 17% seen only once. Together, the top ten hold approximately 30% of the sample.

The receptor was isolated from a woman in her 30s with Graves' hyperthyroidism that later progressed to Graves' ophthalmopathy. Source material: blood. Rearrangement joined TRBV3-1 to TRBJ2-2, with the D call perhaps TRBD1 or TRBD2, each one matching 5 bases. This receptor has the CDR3 CASSRPSSGLGELFF. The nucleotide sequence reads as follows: TGTGCCAGCAGCCGTCCCTCCTCGGGGCTGGGGGAGCTGTTTTTT.